Here is one T cell receptor (beta chain) with its context. The CDR3 length is 12 residues. Looked up from germline, CDR1 is SQVTM and CDR2 is ANQGSEA. Trimming took off 4 bases at V and 4 bases at J, with 11 bases between the two ends. The table came from immunoSEQ multiplex PCR; TCRdb's copy has only in-frame clones and leaves some out. The data hold 100,000 or so clones, with 95% observed a single time. The sample comes from a study of technical replicates of blood from a handful of donors. The chain has TRBV29-1 and TRBJ2-7, with a weak D call TRBD1 (5 bases). The sample was T cells isolated from PBMCs. This sequence originates from a human donor in good health. CDR3 nucleotide sequence: TGCAGCGTTGCAGGGTCCTGGTACGAGCAGTACTTC. Translation: CSVAGSWYEQYF.